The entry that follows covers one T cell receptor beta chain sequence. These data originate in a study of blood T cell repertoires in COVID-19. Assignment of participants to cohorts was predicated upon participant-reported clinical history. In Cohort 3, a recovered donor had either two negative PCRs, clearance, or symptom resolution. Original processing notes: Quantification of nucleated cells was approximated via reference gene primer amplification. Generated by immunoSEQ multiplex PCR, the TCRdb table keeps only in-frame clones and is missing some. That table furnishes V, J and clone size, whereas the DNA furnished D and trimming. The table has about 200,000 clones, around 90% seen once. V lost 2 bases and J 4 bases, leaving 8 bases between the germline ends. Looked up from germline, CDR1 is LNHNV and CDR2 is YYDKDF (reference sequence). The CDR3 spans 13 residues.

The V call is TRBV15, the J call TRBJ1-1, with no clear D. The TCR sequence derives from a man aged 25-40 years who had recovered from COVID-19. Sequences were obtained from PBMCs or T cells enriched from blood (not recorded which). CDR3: CATSRRGLTEAFF. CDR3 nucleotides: TGTGCCACCAGCAGACGAGGCCTCACTGAAGCTTTCTTT. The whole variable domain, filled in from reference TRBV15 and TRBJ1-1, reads DAMVIQNPRYQVTQFGKPVTLSCSQTLNHNVMYWYQQKSSQAPKLLFHYYDKDFNNEADTPDNFQSRRPNTSFCFLDIRSPGLGDTAMYLCATSRRGLTEAFFGQGTRLTVV.